Shown below are 22 T cell receptor beta chains from a single sample sequenced in a study of metastatic and nonmetastatic thyroid tumors. TCRdb re-called the PCR reads via MiXCR. The sample has around 10,000 clones; around 12% are singletons. Thyroid surgery had not been preceded by any treatment in any patient. The specimen sequenced was blood. All receptors come from a female donor with papillary thyroid cancer or a benign thyroid nodule (not recorded which). Some clones in this sample may be carry-over from other donors' samples.

This clone was found many times. The chain recombines TRBV20-1 with TRBJ2-7; 8 bases are a match to TRBD2. V lost 5 bases, J lost 5 bases, and 17 bases stayed unmatched. CDR1 and CDR2 from the germline V gene are DFQATT and SNEGSKA (reference sequence). The CDR3 contains 16 residues. This chain's CDR3 is CSAPQGVGRARDEQYF. CDR3 coding DNA: TGCAGTGCTCCACAAGGGGTCGGGAGGGCCCGCGACGAGCAGTACTTC.

This clone is medium-sized. This chain links TRBV6-5 with TRBJ2-2; D is unclear. Trimming took off 2 bases at V and 3 bases at J, with 16 bases between the two ends. Germline assignment: CDR1 MNHEY and CDR2 SVGAGI. This CDR3 has 17 amino acids. CDR3 sequence reads: CASSYERLEMHTGELFF. As DNA, the CDR3 is TGTGCCAGCAGTTACGAGAGGCTAGAAATGCACACCGGGGAGCTGTTTTTT.

By share, this clone ranks as medium-sized (0.01 to 0.1%). The CDR3: CASGFLQGMTSYEQYF. The CDR3 DNA reads as TGTGCTAGTGGTTTCCTACAGGGTATGACCTCCTACGAGCAGTACTTC. The gene calls are TRBV12-5 and TRBJ2-7, with D possibly TRBD1 on 6 matching bases. Deletions cut 3 bases from V and 0 bases from J, with 15 bases between. Germline V gene lookup returns CDR1 LGHNT and CDR2 FRNRAP. This CDR3 has 16 residues.

Judged by abundance, this clone is medium-sized. V is TRBV2 and J is TRBJ1-6; 7 bases are a match to TRBD1. The CDR3 consists of 14 residues. Trimming at V came to 7 bases and at J to 5 bases, leaving 5 bases not matched to a gene. Germline CDR1 SNHLY, CDR2 FYNNEI. The CDR3 sequence is CASNDGTDNSPLHF. Written as DNA, the CDR3 is TGTGCCAGCAATGACGGGACAGATAATTCACCCCTCCACTTT. Full variable domain (missing parts from reference TRBV2 and TRBJ1-6): EPEVTQTPSHQVTQMGQEVILRCVPISNHLYFYWYRQILGQKVEFLVSFYNNEISEKSEIFDDQFSVERPDGSNFTLKIRSTKLEDSAMYFCASNDGTDNSPLHFGNGTRLTVT.

This clone was seen many times. The chain combines TRBV5-1 with TRBJ2-2; TRBD1 aligns across 9 bases. CDR1 is SGHRS and CDR2 is YFSETQ in the germline V gene. Losses at the gene ends were 0 bases for V and 5 bases for J; bases not matched to a gene: 11. The length of the CDR3 is 18 residues. CDR3 amino acids: CASSLALDRGAGTGELFF. CDR3 nucleotides: TGCGCCAGCAGCTTGGCCTTGGACAGGGGAGCGGGGACCGGGGAGCTGTTTTTT.

This clone is medium-sized within its sample. This chain uses TRBV11-2 with TRBJ2-7; D not certain. V gave up 5 bases and J gave up 1 base, with 9 bases separating them. This CDR3 has 13 residues. Germline CDR1 SGHAT, CDR2 FQNNGV. The CDR3 DNA is TGTGCCAGCAGCCCCGGATCTTCCTACGAGCAGTACTTC. Residues: CASSPGSSYEQYF.

By proportion, this clone is medium-sized (0.01 to 0.1%). V is TRBV12-3 or TRBV12-4 and J is TRBJ2-1; tentatively, D is TRBD2 (6 bases). Trimming removed 2 bases from V and 6 bases from J, with 14 bases in between. This CDR3 contains 15 residues. CDR3 in amino acids: CASSLIPLASNEQFF. The CDR3 DNA reads as TGTGCCAGCAGTTTAATCCCCCTAGCGTCCAATGAGCAGTTCTTC.

This clone occurred many times. V is TRBV29-1 and J is TRBJ2-1, with D perhaps matching TRBD1 or TRBD2 (5 bases each). Looked up from germline, CDR1 is SQVTM and CDR2 is ANQGSEA. The CDR3 sequence is 12 residues long. Trimming stripped 6 bases from V and 13 bases from J, with 19 bases between. CDR3: CSVSLGRGVQFF. As DNA, the CDR3 is TGCAGCGTCTCCCTAGGTAGGGGAGTCCAGTTCTTC.

This clone has at least ten counts. CDR3 DNA: TGTGCCAGCAGCTTGGGGTCTAGCGGATACTACGAGCAGTACTTC. It translates to CASSLGSSGYYEQYF. The chain recombines TRBV5-4 with TRBJ2-7; TRBD2 matches at 7 bases. The CDR3 totals 15 residues. With V trimmed by 0 bases and J by 3 bases, 6 bases remained unmatched. Germline values: CDR1 SGHNT, CDR2 YYREEE (reference sequence).

This clone counts as medium-sized. The V call is TRBV6-1, the J call TRBJ1-2, with D possibly being TRBD1 (5 bases). V was clipped by 11 bases and J by 3 bases, with 13 bases between them. CDR1 is MNHNS and CDR2 is SASEGT in the germline V gene. The CDR3 has 12 amino acids. CDR3: CAVGGSHYGYTF. CDR3 DNA sequence: TGTGCCGTTGGGGGGTCTCACTATGGCTACACCTTC.

By its share, this clone is medium-sized. The chain links TRBV27 to TRBJ2-2; D remains unclear. Trimming stripped 3 bases from V and 4 bases from J, with 3 bases between. CDR1 is MNHEY and CDR2 is SMNVEV in the germline V gene (reference sequence). The CDR3 is made up of 12 amino acids. The CDR3, as DNA: TGTGCCAGCAGTTTCGGCACCGGGGAGCTGTTTTTT. Translated, it gives CASSFGTGELFF.

In its sample, this clone is medium-sized. The chain has TRBV5-1 and TRBJ2-3, with D perhaps TRBD1 (5 bases). This CDR3 comprises 13 residues. Germline loops: CDR1 SGHRS, CDR2 YFSETQ. Trimming shortened V by 4 bases and J by 6 bases, and 12 bases separated the two germline ends. The CDR3 DNA reads as TGCGCCAGCAGCACCGGACCAGGGGATACGCAGTATTTT. This gives the protein CASSTGPGDTQYF. The full variable domain, rest sourced from reference TRBV5-1 and TRBJ2-3, is KAGVTQTPRYLIKTRGQQVTLSCSPISGHRSVSWYQQTPGQGLQFLFEYFSETQRNKGNFPGRFSGRQFSNSRSEMNVSTLELGDSALYLCASSTGPGDTQYFGPGTRLTVL.

The table lists this clone with many counts. This chain connects TRBV18 to TRBJ2-5; 9 bases map to TRBD1. With 3 bases clipped from V and 3 bases from J, the junction kept 8 bases outside the gene matches. The V gene's germline CDR1 is KGHSH and CDR2 LQKENI. The CDR3 spans 16 residues. The CDR3 loop reads CASSPLDRGVEETQYF. The CDR3 bases are TGTGCCAGCTCACCGTTGGACAGGGGTGTGGAAGAGACCCAGTACTTC.

This clone was found many times. V gene TRBV4-1 combines with J gene TRBJ2-5, with TRBD2 identical over 8 bases. The CDR3 has 15 residues. Germline CDR1 and CDR2: MGHRA and YSYEKL. V gave up 1 base and J gave up 4 bases; unmatched junction bases: 5. CDR3 DNA sequence: TGCGCCAGCAGCCAAGTAAGCGGGAGTGGAGAGACCCAGTACTTC. It yields the protein CASSQVSGSGETQYF.

Judged by abundance, this clone is medium-sized. The chain links TRBV6-1 to TRBJ2-2; D may correspond to TRBD1 or TRBD2 (5 bases each). V lost 1 base and J lost 4, with 10 bases in between. In germline, CDR1 is MNHNS, CDR2 SASEGT. The CDR3 runs 15 residues. The CDR3 spells CASSEEAGGTGELFF. CDR3 in DNA: TGTGCCAGCAGTGAAGAAGCTGGGGGCACCGGGGAGCTGTTTTTT.

On this clone itself: A much bigger clone sits one base away, suggesting this may be a read error. The gene calls are TRBV7-9 and TRBJ1-2, with D perhaps matching TRBD1 (5 bases). The CDR3 totals 12 residues. Germline CDR1 reads SEHNR; CDR2 reads FQNEAQ (reference sequence). Trimming pared 3 bases from V and 8 bases from J, leaving 10 bases between. The CDR3, as DNA: TGTGCCAGCAGCTTTGACAGTGGAGGCTACACCTTC. Translating it yields CASSFDSGGYTF.

This clone is medium-sized by share. J is TRBJ1-2 and V is TRBV19, with D possibly being TRBD1 (6 bases). This CDR3 contains 12 residues. Germline V lookup: CDR1 LNHDA, CDR2 SQIVND (reference sequence). Between the trimmed V and J ends, which lost 5 bases and 5 bases, there was a span of 9 bases. The chain's CDR3 is CASSPGQYGYTF. The DNA for the CDR3 is TGTGCCAGTAGTCCAGGACAGTATGGCTACACCTTC.

In its sample, this clone ranks as medium-sized. The chain links TRBV2 to TRBJ1-1; D is uncertain. Germline loops: CDR1 SNHLY, CDR2 FYNNEI. Trimming cost V 1 base and J 5 bases, with 5 bases left between them. This CDR3 spans 12 amino acids. DNA for the CDR3: TGTGCCAGCAGTGAAGGGTTAACTGAAGCTTTCTTT. Amino acid sequence: CASSEGLTEAFF. The entire variable domain, with the rest obtained from reference TRBV2 and TRBJ1-1, is as follows: EPEVTQTPSHQVTQMGQEVILRCVPISNHLYFYWYRQILGQKVEFLVSFYNNEISEKSEIFDDQFSVERPDGSNFTLKIRSTKLEDSAMYFCASSEGLTEAFFGQGTRLTVV.

Ten or more counts support this clone. The chain links TRBV20-1 to TRBJ2-7; 10 positions agree with TRBD2. V lost 5 bases and J lost 2; bases outside the gene matches: 6. Per germline, CDR1 DFQATT and CDR2 SNEGSKA (reference sequence). This CDR3 region has 14 residues. The CDR3 DNA follows: TGCAGTGCTCTGGGGGGGACTAGCGCCTACGAGCAGTACTTC. This translates into CSALGGTSAYEQYF.

This clone is categorized as medium-sized (0.01 to 0.1%). V and J are TRBV18 and TRBJ2-7, with TRBD1 matching 7 bases. J was trimmed by 4 bases and V by 0 bases; bases with no gene match: 6. Germline lookup yields CDR1 KGHSH and CDR2 LQKENI. The CDR3 consists of 15 residues. CDR3 bases: TGTGCCAGCTCACCACCAGGGGGCGGTAGTTACGAGCAGTACTTC. Translating gives CASSPPGGGSYEQYF.

In this sample, this clone turned up a few times. This chain links TRBV10-3 with TRBJ2-2; 10 bases match TRBD2. J was trimmed by 0 bases and V by 5 bases; bases with no gene match: 3. This CDR3 is built from 16 residues. Germline V gene data show CDR1 as ENHRY and CDR2 as SYGVKD. The CDR3 DNA follows: TGTGCCATCAGTCAGGGACTAGCGACGAACACCGGGGAGCTGTTTTTT. It codes for CAISQGLATNTGELFF.

By sample fraction, this clone is medium-sized (0.01 to 0.1%). This rearrangement joins TRBV6-1 to TRBJ2-1; no definite D call. Germline V gives CDR1 MNHNS, CDR2 SASEGT. The CDR3 covers 13 residues. Trimming left V 4 bases short and J 8 bases short, with 12 bases between. The CDR3 DNA sequence: TGTGCCAGCAGTGGAATAGCTACGGATGAGCAGTTCTTC. It is translated as CASSGIATDEQFF.